These 11 T cell receptor beta chains came from one sample sequenced in a study of response to subunit inactivated influenza vaccine. TCRdb passed the RT-PCR reads through MiXCR, listing each CDR3 protein once. The repertoire consists of about 610,000 distinct CDR3 sequences, with 12% to 15% occurring once and the leading ten covering around 10%. The input for sequencing was PBMCs from blood, taken 11 to 12 days after vaccination. Every receptor here comes from a man aged 45-65 years who received an inactivated influenza vaccine.

This clonotype was seen a handful of times. This rearrangement joins TRBV30 to TRBJ1-5; perhaps TRBD1 as D (6 bases). V was clipped by 2 bases and J by 7 bases, with 12 bases between them. CDR3 length equals 13 residues. Germline CDR1 reads GTSNPN; CDR2 reads SVGIG (reference sequence). In DNA form, the CDR3 reads TGTGCCTGGAGTACGGGGGGCGGACAGCCCCAGCATTTT. The encoded protein is CAWSTGGGQPQHF.

The V and J genes are TRBV11-1 and TRBJ2-6, with 8 bases aligning to TRBD1. CDR1 and CDR2 (germline): SGHAT, FQDESV (reference sequence). The ends lost 5 bases at V and 1 base at J; junction bases unmatched: 10. This CDR3 contains 18 residues. The CDR3 bases are TGTGCCAGCAGCCCCCCCCCAGGGGGCAATTCTGGGGCCAACGTCCTGACTTTC. Translated: CASSPPPGGNSGANVLTF.

This clonotype was counted a few times. The rearrangement uses TRBV4-1 and TRBJ1-2; the D gene is possibly TRBD1 (5 bases). The CDR3 consists of 15 residues. Trimming removed 1 base from V and 4 bases from J, with 13 bases in between. Germline CDR1 is MGHRA and CDR2 is YSYEKL. The CDR3: CASSQGGQGGYGYTF. The CDR3 DNA reads as TGCGCCAGCAGCCAAGGAGGGCAGGGAGGCTATGGCTACACCTTC.

This clonotype was seen more than once but under ten times. The rearrangement uses TRBV14 and TRBJ2-7, with TRBD2 matching over 13 bases. This CDR3 comprises 17 residues. Per the germline V gene, CDR1 is SGHDN and CDR2 is FVKESK. V lost 4 bases and J lost 1; bases outside the gene matches: 7. CDR3 DNA: TGTGCCAGCAGCCCTAGACCGGGACTAGCGGGATCCTACGAGCAGTACTTC. Translation: CASSPRPGLAGSYEQYF.

This clonotype has ten or more counts. The chain links TRBV12-3 or TRBV12-4 to TRBJ1-3, with 10 nucleotides matching TRBD1. CDR3 length: 16 residues. After removal of 5 bases from V and 0 bases from J, the junction contained 4 bases not matched to a gene. CDR3 protein: CASSPRDRGSGNTIYF. The CDR3 bases are TGTGCCAGCAGTCCTCGGGACAGGGGCTCTGGAAACACCATATATTTT.

V is TRBV4-1 and J is TRBJ1-2; 9 nucleotides align to TRBD1. The CDR3 is 14 amino acids. V shed 2 bases, J shed 6 bases, and the junction held 4 bases outside the gene matches. Germline CDR1 reads MGHRA; CDR2 reads YSYEKL. In DNA, the CDR3 is TGCGCCAGCAGCCAACCCGGGACAGGGAATGGCTACACCTTC. Translating it yields CASSQPGTGNGYTF.

A few counts support this clonotype. The V call is TRBV20-1, the J call TRBJ1-2; D gene unclear. Trimming pared 4 bases from V and 4 bases from J, leaving 13 bases between. CDR1 and CDR2 (germline): DFQATT, SNEGSKA (reference sequence). The CDR3 runs 13 residues. The CDR3 is CSATEGHIYGYTF. The CDR3 region has the DNA TGCAGTGCTACCGAGGGCCACATCTATGGCTACACCTTC.

This clonotype was detected a few times. The chain is built from TRBV20-1 and TRBJ1-1, with D hard to call. The CDR3 runs 13 residues. The V and J ends lost 3 bases and 3 bases respectively, with 11 bases between them. CDR1 is DFQATT, CDR2 SNEGSKA, per germline (reference sequence). CDR3 sequence: CSASLGSDTEAFF. DNA of the CDR3: TGCAGTGCTAGTCTGGGCTCTGACACTGAAGCTTTCTTT.

This clonotype came up a few times. The chain couples TRBV6-1 to TRBJ2-7; 9 nucleotides line up with TRBD2. After removal of 6 bases from V and 0 bases from J, the junction contained 6 bases not matched to a gene. Germline CDR1 reads MNHNS; CDR2 reads SASEGT. This CDR3 region has 15 residues. Written as DNA, the CDR3 is TGTGCCAGCAGAACCACTAGCGGGCCCTCCTACGAGCAGTACTTC. Protein product: CASRTTSGPSYEQYF.

The chain links TRBV7-7 to TRBJ2-2; a possible D gene is TRBD1 (5 bases). The CDR3 loop spans 15 amino acids. CDR1 SSHAT and CDR2 FNYEAQ come from the germline V gene (reference sequence). Trimming removed 10 bases at V and 4 bases at J, with 19 bases between. The CDR3 reads CATKDPFRGTGELFF. CDR3 in DNA: TGTGCCACTAAAGACCCTTTTAGGGGCACCGGGGAGCTGTTTTTT.

The gene calls are TRBV24-1 and TRBJ2-7, with D possibly being TRBD1 or TRBD2 (5 bases each). Trimming shortened V by 1 base and J by 7 bases, and 7 bases separated the two germline ends. CDR1 is KGHDR, CDR2 SFDVKD, per germline. CDR3 length equals 12 residues. Here the CDR3 reads CATSDFWGEQYF. For the CDR3, the DNA is TGTGCCACCAGTGATTTTTGGGGGGAGCAGTACTTC.